These T cell receptor beta chains were read from a single sample in a study of shared clonotypes between healthy human individuals. The table came from immunoSEQ multiplex PCR; TCRdb's copy has only in-frame clones and leaves some out. The sample lists fewer than 700,000 clones; roughly 79% were seen once. Sequencing input: PBMCs. All receptors derive from a woman in her thirties or forties in good health. Some clones in this sample may be carry-over from other donors' samples. Both conserved end residues are part of each CDR3. A D gene is named only where the DNA matches it firmly. Size is omitted from some rows. Given values are once, few, many or a class for expanded clones.

J gene,V gene,clone size,D gene,CDR3 protein,CDR3 DNA
TRBJ2-3,TRBV4-2,few,TRBD2,CASSQVLSGSADTQYF,TGTGCCAGCAGCCAAGTCCTCAGCGGGAGTGCAGATACGCAGTATTTT
TRBJ2-7,TRBV29-1,.,TRBD1,CSVESGTGGNEQYF,TGCAGCGTTGAATCCGGGACAGGGGGCAACGAGCAGTACTTC
TRBJ1-1,TRBV7-6,.,.,CASSQSGGPEAFF,TGTGCCAGCAGCCAATCCGGTGGGCCTGAAGCTTTCTTT
TRBJ2-1,TRBV7-9,.,TRBD2,CASSSGIMTSGLYNEQFF,TGTGCCAGCAGCTCGGGTATAATGACTAGCGGCCTTTACAATGAGCAGTTCTTC
TRBJ1-1,TRBV5-4,few,.,CASSVKGVGPTEAFF,TGTGCCAGCAGCGTAAAGGGGGTGGGGCCTACTGAAGCTTTCTTT
TRBJ2-2,TRBV19,.,TRBD2,CASSAGRAVGELFF,TGTGCCAGTTCCGCCGGGAGGGCCGTCGGGGAGCTGTTTTTT
TRBJ1-2,TRBV5-4,.,.,CASSRGAGGYTF,TGTGCCAGCAGCCGTGGGGCTGGAGGCTACACCTTC
TRBJ2-1,TRBV10-3,.,TRBD2,CAISLAGVEDEQFF,TGTGCCATCAGTCTTGCGGGAGTAGAGGATGAGCAGTTCTTC
TRBJ2-2,TRBV7-8,few,TRBD2,CASSLELADANTGELFF,TGTGCCAGCAGCTTAGAACTAGCGGACGCGAACACCGGGGAGCTGTTTTTT
TRBJ2-1,TRBV28,.,.,CASSPGLAISVFF,TGTGCCAGCAGTCCCGGGCTAGCGATCTCGGTGTTCTTC
TRBJ1-2,TRBV5-4,.,TRBD1,CASSLQGAEKGYTF,TGTGCCAGCAGCTTGCAGGGGGCGGAAAAAGGCTACACCTTC
TRBJ2-7,TRBV10-3,.,TRBD1,CAISEGTGGYEQYF,TGTGCCATCAGTGAAGGGACAGGGGGTTACGAGCAGTACTTC
TRBJ2-7,TRBV30,.,.,CAWTPGVPYEQYF,TGTGCCTGGACCCCTGGAGTTCCCTACGAGCAGTACTTC
TRBJ1-2,TRBV28,.,.,CASSPPQFYGYTF,TGTGCCAGCAGTCCCCCGCAGTTCTATGGCTACACCTTC
TRBJ1-1,TRBV7-7,once,.,CASSRGLDTEAFF,TGTGCCAGCAGCCGGGGGCTAGACACTGAAGCTTTCTTT
TRBJ2-1,TRBV9,.,.,CASSVDAVKNNEQFF,TGTGCCAGCAGCGTAGATGCAGTAAAAAACAATGAGCAGTTCTTC
TRBJ2-7,TRBV14,.,TRBD2,CASSRGTRSSYEQYF,TGTGCCAGCAGCAGGGGGACTAGAAGCTCCTACGAGCAGTACTTC
TRBJ2-5,TRBV5-1,.,.,CASSLGGSGATGHQETQYF,TGCGCCAGCAGCTTGGGGGGCTCAGGGGCAACTGGGCACCAAGAGACCCAGTACTTC
TRBJ2-7,TRBV7-2,few,.,CASSLVPLVDYEQYF,TGTGCCAGCAGCTTAGTTCCACTGGTTGACTACGAGCAGTACTTC
TRBJ2-5,TRBV4-1,.,.,CASSQDRAGETQYF,TGCGCCAGCAGCCAAGATAGGGCGGGAGAGACCCAGTACTTC
TRBJ2-7,TRBV18,few,.,CASSSSSDYEQYF,TGTGCCAGCTCCTCGTCATCGGACTACGAGCAGTACTTC
TRBJ1-3,TRBV5-4,.,.,CASSRSGQTIYF,TGTGCCAGCAGCCGATCGGGCCAAACCATATATTTT
TRBJ1-3,TRBV6-1,.,.,CAISESWGATSGNTIYF,TGTGCCATCAGTGAGTCATGGGGGGCGACCTCTGGAAACACCATATATTTT
TRBJ2-1,TRBV14,.,.,CASSQGKGRGNEQFF,TGTGCCAGCAGCCAAGGGAAGGGGCGCGGGAATGAGCAGTTCTTC
TRBJ1-3,TRBV29-1,.,TRBD1,CSVEQGGTIYF,TGCAGTGTTGAACAGGGGGGCACCATATATTTT
TRBJ2-3,TRBV18,.,.,CASSPQTTDTQYF,TGTGCCAGCTCACCACAGACCACAGATACGCAGTATTTT
TRBJ1-1,TRBV6-4,.,.,CASSDRFGMNTEAFF,TGTGCCAGCAGTGACAGGTTCGGCATGAACACTGAAGCTTTCTTT
TRBJ1-5,TRBV7-2,.,.,CASSLFRRADGQPQHF,TGTGCCAGCAGCTTATTCCGCAGGGCAGACGGGCAGCCCCAGCATTTT
TRBJ1-1,TRBV11-2,.,TRBD1,CASSLGTGWTEAFF,TGTGCCAGCAGCTTAGGGACAGGGTGGACTGAAGCTTTCTTT